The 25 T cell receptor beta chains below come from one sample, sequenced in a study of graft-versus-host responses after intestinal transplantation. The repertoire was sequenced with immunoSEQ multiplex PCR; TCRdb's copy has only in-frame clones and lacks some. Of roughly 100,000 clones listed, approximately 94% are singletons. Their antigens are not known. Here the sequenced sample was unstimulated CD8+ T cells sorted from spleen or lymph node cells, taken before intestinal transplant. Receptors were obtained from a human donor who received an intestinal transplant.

This CDR3 is CASSHEKDRVPTNEKLFF. CDR3 nucleotides: TGCGCCAGCAGCCATGAAAAAGACAGGGTTCCAACTAATGAAAAACTGTTTTTT. V usage is TRBV4-1 and J usage is TRBJ1-4; 7 nucleotides match TRBD1. Germline CDR1 reads MGHRA; CDR2 reads YSYEKL. This CDR3 has 18 residues. The V and J ends lost 3 bases and 0 bases, in that order; junction bases with no gene match: 10.

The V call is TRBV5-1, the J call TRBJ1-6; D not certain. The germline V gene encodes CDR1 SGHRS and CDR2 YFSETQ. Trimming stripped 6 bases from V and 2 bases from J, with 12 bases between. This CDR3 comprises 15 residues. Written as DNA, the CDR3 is TGCGCCAGCAAAGACCTTGTCCCCTATAATTCACCCCTCCACTTT. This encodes CASKDLVPYNSPLHF.

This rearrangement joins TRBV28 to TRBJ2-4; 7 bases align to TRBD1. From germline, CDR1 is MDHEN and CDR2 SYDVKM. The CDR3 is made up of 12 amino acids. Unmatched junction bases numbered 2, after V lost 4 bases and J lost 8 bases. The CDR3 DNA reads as TGTGCCAGCAGTTGGACAGGAGACATTCAGTACTTC. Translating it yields CASSWTGDIQYF.

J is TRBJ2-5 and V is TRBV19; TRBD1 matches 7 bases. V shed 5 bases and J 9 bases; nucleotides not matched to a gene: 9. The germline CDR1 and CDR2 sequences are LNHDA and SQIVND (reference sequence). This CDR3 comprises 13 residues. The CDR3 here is CASSPRQGEAQYF. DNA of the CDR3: TGTGCCAGTAGTCCCCGACAGGGTGAGGCCCAGTACTTC.

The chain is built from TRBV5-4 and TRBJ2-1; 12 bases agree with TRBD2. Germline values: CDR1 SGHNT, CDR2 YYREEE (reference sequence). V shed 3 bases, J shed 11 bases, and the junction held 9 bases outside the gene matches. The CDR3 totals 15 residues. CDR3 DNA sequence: TGTGCCAGCAGCTCCGGACTACTAGCGGGGGGTCAGCAGTTCTTC. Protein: CASSSGLLAGGQQFF.

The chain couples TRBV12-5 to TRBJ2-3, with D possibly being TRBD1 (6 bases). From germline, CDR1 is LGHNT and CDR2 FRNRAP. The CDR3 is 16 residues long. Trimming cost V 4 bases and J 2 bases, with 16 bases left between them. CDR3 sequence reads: CASGSVQGYVTDTQYF. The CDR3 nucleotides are TGTGCTAGTGGTTCGGTACAGGGTTATGTCACAGATACGCAGTATTTT.

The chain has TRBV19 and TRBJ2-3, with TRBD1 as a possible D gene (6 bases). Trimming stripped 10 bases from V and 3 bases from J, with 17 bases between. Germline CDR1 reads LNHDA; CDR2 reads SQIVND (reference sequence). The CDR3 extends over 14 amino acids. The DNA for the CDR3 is TGTGCCACGAGGACAGACCTCTTTACAGATACGCAGTATTTT. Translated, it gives CATRTDLFTDTQYF. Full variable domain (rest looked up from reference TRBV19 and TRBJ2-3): DGGITQSPKYLFRKEGQNVTLSCEQNLNHDAMYWYRQDPGQGLRLIYYSQIVNDFQKGDIAEGYSVSREKKESFPLTVTSAQKNPTAFYLCATRTDLFTDTQYFGPGTRLTVL.

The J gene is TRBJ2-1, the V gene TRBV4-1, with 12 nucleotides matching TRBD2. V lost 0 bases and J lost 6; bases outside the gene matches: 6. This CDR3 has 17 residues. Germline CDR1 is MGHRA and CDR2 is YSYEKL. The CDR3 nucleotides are TGCGCCAGCAGCCAAGATCCTAGCGGGGGGGTCTTCAATGAGCAGTTCTTC. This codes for CASSQDPSGGVFNEQFF.

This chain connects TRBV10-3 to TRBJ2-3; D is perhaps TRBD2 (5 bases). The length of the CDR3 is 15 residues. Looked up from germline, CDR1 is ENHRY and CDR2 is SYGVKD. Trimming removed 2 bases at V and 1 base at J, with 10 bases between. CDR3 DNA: TGTGCCATCAGTGAGGAGAGGGAAGGCACAGATACGCAGTATTTT. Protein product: CAISEEREGTDTQYF.

The CDR3 DNA reads as TGTGCCAGCAGCCCAGAACAGGGTCCTACCTACGAGCAGTACTTC. As protein: CASSPEQGPTYEQYF. This chain connects TRBV5-4 to TRBJ2-7; a weak D match, TRBD1 (6 bases). The V gene's germline CDR1 is SGHNT and CDR2 YYREEE (reference sequence). V was clipped by 4 bases and J by 2 bases, with 16 bases between them. The CDR3 runs 15 residues.

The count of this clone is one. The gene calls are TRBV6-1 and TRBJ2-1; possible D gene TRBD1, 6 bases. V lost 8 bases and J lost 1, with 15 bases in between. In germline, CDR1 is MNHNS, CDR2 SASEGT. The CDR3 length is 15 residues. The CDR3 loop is CASQAEGGSYNEQFF. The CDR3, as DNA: TGTGCCAGCCAGGCGGAAGGGGGTTCCTACAATGAGCAGTTCTTC.

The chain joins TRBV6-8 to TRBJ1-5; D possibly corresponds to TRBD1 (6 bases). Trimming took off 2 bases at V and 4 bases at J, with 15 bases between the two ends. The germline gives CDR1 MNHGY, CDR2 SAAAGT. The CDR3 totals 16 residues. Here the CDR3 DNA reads TGTGCCAGCAGTTACCCTCGCGGGGGCCAAAATCAGCCCCAGCATTTT. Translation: CASSYPRGGQNQPQHF.

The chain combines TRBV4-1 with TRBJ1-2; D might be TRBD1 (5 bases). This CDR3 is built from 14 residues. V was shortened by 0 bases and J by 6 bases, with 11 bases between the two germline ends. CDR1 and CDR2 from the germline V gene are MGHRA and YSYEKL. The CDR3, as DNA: TGCGCCAGCAGCCAAGACGGGGGAGCTAATGGCTACACCTTC. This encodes CASSQDGGANGYTF.

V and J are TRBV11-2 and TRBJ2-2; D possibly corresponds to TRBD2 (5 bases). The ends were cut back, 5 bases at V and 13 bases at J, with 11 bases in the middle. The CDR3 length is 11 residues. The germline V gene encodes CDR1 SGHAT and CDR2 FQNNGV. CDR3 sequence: CASSPSEALFF. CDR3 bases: TGTGCCAGCAGCCCCTCGGAGGCGCTGTTTTTT.

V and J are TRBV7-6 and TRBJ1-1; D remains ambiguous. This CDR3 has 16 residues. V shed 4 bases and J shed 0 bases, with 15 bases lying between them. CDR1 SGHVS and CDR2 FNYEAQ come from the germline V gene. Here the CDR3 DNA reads TGTGCCAGCAGCTCCGGACGGCAGACCATGAACACTGAAGCTTTCTTT. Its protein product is CASSSGRQTMNTEAFF.

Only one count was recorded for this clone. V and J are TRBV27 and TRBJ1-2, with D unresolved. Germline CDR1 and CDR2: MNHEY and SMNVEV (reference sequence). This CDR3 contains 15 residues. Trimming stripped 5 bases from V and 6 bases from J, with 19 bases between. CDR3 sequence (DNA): TGTGCCAGCAGTCCCAGTCGACGGCCTTATAATGGCTACACCTTC. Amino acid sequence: CASSPSRRPYNGYTF.

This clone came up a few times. CDR3 protein: CASSLVDMNTEAFF. CDR3 nucleotide sequence: TGCGCCAGCAGCTTGGTTGACATGAACACTGAAGCTTTCTTT. The rearrangement uses TRBV5-1 and TRBJ1-1, with no clear D. Germline V gene sequence: CDR1 SGHRS, CDR2 YFSETQ. CDR3 length equals 14 residues. V lost 0 bases and J 0 bases, leaving 6 bases between the germline ends.

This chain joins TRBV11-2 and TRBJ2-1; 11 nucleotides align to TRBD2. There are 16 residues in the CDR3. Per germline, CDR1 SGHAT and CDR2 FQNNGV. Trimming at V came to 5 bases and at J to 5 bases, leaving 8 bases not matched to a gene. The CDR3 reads CASSPRIAGGDNEQFF. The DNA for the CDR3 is TGTGCCAGCAGCCCGCGGATAGCGGGGGGGGACAATGAGCAGTTCTTC.

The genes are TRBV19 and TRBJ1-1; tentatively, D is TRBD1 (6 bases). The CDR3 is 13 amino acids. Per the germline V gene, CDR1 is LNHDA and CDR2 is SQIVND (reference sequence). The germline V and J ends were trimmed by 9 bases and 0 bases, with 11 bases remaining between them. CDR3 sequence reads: CASLGGMNTEAFF. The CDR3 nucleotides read TGTGCCAGCTTAGGGGGGATGAACACTGAAGCTTTCTTT.

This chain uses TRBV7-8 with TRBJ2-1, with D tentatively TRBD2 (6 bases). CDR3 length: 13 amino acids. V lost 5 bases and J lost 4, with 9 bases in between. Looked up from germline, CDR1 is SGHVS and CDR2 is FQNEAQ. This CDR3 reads CASSHSGYNEQFF. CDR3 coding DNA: TGTGCCAGCAGCCACAGCGGGTACAATGAGCAGTTCTTC.

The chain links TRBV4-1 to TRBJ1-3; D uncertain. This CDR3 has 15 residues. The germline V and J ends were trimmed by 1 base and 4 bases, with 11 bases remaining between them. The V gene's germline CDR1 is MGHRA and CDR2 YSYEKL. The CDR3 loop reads CASSQGSGDGNTIYF. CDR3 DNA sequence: TGCGCCAGCAGCCAAGGTTCCGGTGACGGAAACACCATATATTTT.

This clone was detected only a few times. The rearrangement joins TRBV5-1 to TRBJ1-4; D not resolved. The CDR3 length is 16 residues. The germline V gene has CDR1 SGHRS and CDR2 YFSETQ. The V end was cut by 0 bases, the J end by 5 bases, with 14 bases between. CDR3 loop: CASSLGEFPGNEKLFF. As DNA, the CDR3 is TGCGCCAGCAGCTTGGGGGAGTTTCCCGGCAATGAAAAACTGTTTTTT.

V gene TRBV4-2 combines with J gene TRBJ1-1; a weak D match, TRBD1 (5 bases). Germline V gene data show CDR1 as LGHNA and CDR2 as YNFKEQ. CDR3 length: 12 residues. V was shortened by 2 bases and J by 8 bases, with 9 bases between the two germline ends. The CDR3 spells CASSQTGGEAFF. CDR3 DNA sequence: TGTGCCAGCAGCCAAACAGGTGGGGAAGCTTTCTTT.

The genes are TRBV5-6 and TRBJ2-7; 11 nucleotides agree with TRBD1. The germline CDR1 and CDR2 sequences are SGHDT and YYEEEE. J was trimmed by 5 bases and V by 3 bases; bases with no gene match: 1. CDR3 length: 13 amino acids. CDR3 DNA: TGTGCCAGCAGCTGGGGACAGGGGGACGAGCAGTACTTC. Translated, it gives CASSWGQGDEQYF. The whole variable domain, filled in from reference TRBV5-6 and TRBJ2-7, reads DAGVTQSPTHLIKTRGQQVTLRCSPKSGHDTVSWYQQALGQGPQFIFQYYEEEERQRGNFPDRFSGHQFPNYSSELNVNALLLGDSALYLCASSWGQGDEQYFGPGTRLTVT.

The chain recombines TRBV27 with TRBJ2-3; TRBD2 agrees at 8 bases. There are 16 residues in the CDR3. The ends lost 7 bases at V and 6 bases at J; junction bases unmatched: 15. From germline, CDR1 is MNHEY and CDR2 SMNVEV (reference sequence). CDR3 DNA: TGTGCCAGCACTTCGGTTTTAGCGGGGCTGGTGGATACGCAGTATTTT. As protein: CASTSVLAGLVDTQYF.